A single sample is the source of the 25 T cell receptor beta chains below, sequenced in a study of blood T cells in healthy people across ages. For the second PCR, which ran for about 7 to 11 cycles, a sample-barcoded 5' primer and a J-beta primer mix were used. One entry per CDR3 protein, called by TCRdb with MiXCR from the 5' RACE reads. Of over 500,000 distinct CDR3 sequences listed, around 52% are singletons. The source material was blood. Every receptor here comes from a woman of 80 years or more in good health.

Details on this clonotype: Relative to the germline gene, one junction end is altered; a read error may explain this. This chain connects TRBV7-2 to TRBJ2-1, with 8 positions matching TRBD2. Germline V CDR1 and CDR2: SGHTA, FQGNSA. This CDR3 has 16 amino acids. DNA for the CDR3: TGTGTCAGCAGCGCACCCGGGACTAGGGTCTACAATGAGCAGTTCTTC. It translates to CVSSAPGTRVYNEQFF.

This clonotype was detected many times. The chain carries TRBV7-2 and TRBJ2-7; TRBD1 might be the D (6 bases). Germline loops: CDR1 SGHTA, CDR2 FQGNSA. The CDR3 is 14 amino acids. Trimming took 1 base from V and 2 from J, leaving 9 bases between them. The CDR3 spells CASSLGGGPYEQYF. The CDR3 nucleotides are TGTGCCAGCAGCTTAGGAGGGGGACCCTACGAGCAGTACTTC. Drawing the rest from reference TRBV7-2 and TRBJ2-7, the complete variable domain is GAGVSQSPSNKVTEKGKDVELRCDPISGHTALYWYRQSLGQGLEFLIYFQGNSAPDKSGLPSDRFSAERTGGSVSTLTIQRTQQEDSAVYLCASSLGGGPYEQYFGPGTRLTVT.

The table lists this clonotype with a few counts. The CDR3 here is CASSVPSGAGANVLTF. The CDR3 nucleotides are TGTGCCAGCAGCGTCCCTTCGGGGGCTGGGGCCAACGTCCTGACTTTC. This chain joins TRBV7-9 and TRBJ2-6; possible D gene TRBD2, 6 bases. The CDR3 has 16 amino acids. The V and J ends lost 5 bases and 2 bases respectively, with 13 bases between them. Germline lookup yields CDR1 SEHNR and CDR2 FQNEAQ (reference sequence).

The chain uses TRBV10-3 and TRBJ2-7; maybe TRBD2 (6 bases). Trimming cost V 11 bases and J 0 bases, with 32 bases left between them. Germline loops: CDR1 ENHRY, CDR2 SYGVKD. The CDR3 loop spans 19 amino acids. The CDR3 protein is CAVTARRLKTSPSSYEQYF. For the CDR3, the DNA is TGTGCCGTGACCGCACGGAGATTAAAAACTAGCCCCAGCTCCTACGAGCAGTACTTC.

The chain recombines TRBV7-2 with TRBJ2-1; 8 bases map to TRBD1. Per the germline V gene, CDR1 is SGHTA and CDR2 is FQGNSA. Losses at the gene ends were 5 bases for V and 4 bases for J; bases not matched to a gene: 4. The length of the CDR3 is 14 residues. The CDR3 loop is CASSRRTGYNEQFF. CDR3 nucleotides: TGTGCCAGCAGCCGAAGGACAGGGTACAATGAGCAGTTCTTC.

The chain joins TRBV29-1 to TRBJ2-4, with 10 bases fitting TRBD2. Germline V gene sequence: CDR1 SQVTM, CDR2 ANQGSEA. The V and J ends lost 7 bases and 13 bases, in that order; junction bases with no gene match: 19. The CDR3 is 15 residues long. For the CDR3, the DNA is TGCAGCGCCCGGGGGGCACTAGCGGGGATGGGGGAGCAGTACTTC. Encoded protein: CSARGALAGMGEQYF.

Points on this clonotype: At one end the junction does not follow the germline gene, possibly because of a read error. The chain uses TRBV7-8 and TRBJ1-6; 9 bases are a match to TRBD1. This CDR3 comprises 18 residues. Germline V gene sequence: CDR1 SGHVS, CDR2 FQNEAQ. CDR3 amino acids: CASSSPLDRGLYNPPFHF. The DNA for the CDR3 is TGTGCCAGCAGCTCACCTCTGGACAGGGGACTCTATAATCCACCCTTCCACTTT.

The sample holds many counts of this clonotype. CDR3 DNA sequence: TGTGCCAGCAGCTTATCGAGCTCTGGGGCCAACGTCCTGACTTTC. Encoded protein: CASSLSSSGANVLTF. J is TRBJ2-6 and V is TRBV7-9; D unclear. Trimming shortened V by 2 bases and J by 0 bases, and 5 bases separated the two germline ends. CDR1 is SEHNR, CDR2 FQNEAQ, per germline (reference sequence). The CDR3 covers 15 residues. The full variable domain, its missing parts supplied by reference TRBV7-9 and TRBJ2-6, is DTGVSQNPRHKITKRGQNVTFRCDPISEHNRLYWYRQTLGQGPEFLTYFQNEAQLEKSRLLSDRFSAERPKGSFSTLEIQRTEQGDSAMYLCASSLSSSGANVLTFGAGSRLTVL.

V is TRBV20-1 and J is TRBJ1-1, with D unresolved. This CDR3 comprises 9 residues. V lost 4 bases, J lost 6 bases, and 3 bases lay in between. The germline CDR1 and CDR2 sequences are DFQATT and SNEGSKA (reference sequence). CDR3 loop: CSAIPEAFF. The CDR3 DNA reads TGCAGTGCTATTCCTGAAGCTTTCTTT.

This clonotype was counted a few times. CDR3 DNA: TGCAGTGCTAGCGTCAGGGAAGTCGAGCAGTACTTC. Its translation: CSASVREVEQYF. The chain employs TRBV20-1 and TRBJ2-7, with a possible D match to TRBD1 (5 bases). Trimming pared 3 bases from V and 6 bases from J, leaving 12 bases between. Looked up from germline, CDR1 is DFQATT and CDR2 is SNEGSKA (reference sequence). The CDR3 is 12 amino acids.

CDR3 sequence reads: CSVADRGRNTIYF. The CDR3 DNA is TGCAGCGTTGCGGACAGGGGAAGAAACACCATATATTTT. The chain joins TRBV29-1 to TRBJ1-3; TRBD1 matches at 9 bases. V was pared by 4 bases and J by 5 bases, with 3 bases of the junction left unmatched. The V gene's germline CDR1 is SQVTM and CDR2 ANQGSEA. The CDR3 covers 13 residues.

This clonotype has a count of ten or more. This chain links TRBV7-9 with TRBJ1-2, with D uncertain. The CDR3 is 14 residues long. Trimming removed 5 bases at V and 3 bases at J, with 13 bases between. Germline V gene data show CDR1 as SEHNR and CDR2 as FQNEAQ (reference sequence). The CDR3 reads CASSPPLQDYGYTF. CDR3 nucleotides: TGTGCCAGCAGCCCCCCCCTTCAGGACTATGGCTACACCTTC.

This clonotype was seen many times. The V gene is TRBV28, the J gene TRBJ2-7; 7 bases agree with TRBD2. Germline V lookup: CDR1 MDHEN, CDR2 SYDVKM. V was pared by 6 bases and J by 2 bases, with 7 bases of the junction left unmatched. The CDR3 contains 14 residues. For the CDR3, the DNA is TGTGCCAGCAGACGGGGGGTTTTGACCTACGAGCAGTACTTC. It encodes CASRRGVLTYEQYF. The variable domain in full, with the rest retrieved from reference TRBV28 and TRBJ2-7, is DVKVTQSSRYLVKRTGEKVFLECVQDMDHENMFWYRQDPGLGLRLIYFSYDVKMKEKGDIPEGYSVSREKKERFSLILESASTNQTSMYLCASRRGVLTYEQYFGPGTRLTVT.

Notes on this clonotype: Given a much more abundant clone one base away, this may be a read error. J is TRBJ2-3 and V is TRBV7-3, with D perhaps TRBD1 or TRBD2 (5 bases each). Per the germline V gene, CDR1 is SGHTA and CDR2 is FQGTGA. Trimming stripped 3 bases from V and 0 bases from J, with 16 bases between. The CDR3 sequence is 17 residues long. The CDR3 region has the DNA TGTGCCAGCAGCTTTACGCCCGGGGCCCCTAGCACAGATACGCAGTATTTT. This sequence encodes CASSFTPGAPSTDTQYF.

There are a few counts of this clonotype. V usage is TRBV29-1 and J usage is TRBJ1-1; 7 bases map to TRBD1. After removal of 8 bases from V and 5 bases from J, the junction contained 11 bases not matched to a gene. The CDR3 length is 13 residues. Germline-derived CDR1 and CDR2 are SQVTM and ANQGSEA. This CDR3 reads CSTTDRLGTEAFF. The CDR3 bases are TGCAGCACGACGGACAGGCTGGGAACTGAAGCTTTCTTT.

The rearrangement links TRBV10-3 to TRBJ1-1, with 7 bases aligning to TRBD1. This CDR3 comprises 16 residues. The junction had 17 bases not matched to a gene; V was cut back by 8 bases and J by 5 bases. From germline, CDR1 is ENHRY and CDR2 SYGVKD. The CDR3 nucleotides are TGTGCCATCGCCCAGGGGGTGGGGGCGCGGACGACTGAAGCTTTCTTT. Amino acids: CAIAQGVGARTTEAFF.

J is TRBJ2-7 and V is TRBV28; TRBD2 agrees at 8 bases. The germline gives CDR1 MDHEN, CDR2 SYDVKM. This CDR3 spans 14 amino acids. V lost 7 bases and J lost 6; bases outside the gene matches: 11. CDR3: CASKKSGSSCEQYF. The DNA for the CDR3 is TGTGCCAGCAAGAAGAGCGGGAGTAGCTGCGAGCAGTACTTC.

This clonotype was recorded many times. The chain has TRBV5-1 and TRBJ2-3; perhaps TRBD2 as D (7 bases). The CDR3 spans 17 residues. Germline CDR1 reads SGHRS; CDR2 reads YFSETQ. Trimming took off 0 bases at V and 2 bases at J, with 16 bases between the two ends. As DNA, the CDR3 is TGCGCCAGCAGCTTGGAAGAAGCGGGGACATACACAGATACGCAGTATTTT. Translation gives CASSLEEAGTYTDTQYF.

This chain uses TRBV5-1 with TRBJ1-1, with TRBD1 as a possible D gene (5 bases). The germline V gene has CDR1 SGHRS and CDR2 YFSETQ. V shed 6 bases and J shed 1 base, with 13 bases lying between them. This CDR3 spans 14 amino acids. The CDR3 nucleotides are TGCGCCAGCACTCTCGATCAGGGGAACACTGAAGCTTTCTTT. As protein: CASTLDQGNTEAFF.

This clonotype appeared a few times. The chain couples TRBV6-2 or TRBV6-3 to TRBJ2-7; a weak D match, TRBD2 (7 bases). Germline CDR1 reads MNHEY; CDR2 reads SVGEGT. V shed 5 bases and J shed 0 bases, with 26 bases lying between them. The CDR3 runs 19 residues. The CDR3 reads CASSLRGRGGPTPSYEQYF. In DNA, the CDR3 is TGTGCCAGCAGTCTTCGCGGGAGAGGGGGTCCTACGCCCTCCTACGAGCAGTACTTC.

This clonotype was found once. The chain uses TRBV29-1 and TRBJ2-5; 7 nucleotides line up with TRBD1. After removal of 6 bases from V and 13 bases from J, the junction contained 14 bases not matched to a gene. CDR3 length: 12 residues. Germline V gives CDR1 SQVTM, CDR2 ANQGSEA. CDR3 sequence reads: CSVTGTDNVGYF. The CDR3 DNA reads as TGCAGCGTAACCGGGACAGACAACGTCGGGTACTTC.

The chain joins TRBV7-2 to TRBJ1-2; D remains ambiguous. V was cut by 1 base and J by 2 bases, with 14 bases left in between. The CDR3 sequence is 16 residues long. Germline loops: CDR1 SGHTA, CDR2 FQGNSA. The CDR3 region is CASSLGIQSTNYGYTF. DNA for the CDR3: TGTGCCAGCAGCTTAGGGATACAATCTACCAACTATGGCTACACCTTC.

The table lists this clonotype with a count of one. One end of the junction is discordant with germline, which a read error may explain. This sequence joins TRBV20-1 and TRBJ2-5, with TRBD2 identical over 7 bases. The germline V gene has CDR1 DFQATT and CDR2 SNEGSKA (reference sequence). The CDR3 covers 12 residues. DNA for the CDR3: TGCAGTGCTCCGGGAGGCCAAGAGATCCAGTACTTC. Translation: CSAPGGQEIQYF.

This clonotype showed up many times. The CDR3 bases are TGTGCCGCCAGGACAGGGGATGAGCAGTTCTTC. Its translation: CAARTGDEQFF. The chain is built from TRBV10-3 and TRBJ2-1; TRBD1 matches at 9 bases. CDR3 length: 11 amino acids. J was trimmed by 8 bases and V by 11 bases; bases with no gene match: 4. CDR1 is ENHRY, CDR2 SYGVKD, per germline.

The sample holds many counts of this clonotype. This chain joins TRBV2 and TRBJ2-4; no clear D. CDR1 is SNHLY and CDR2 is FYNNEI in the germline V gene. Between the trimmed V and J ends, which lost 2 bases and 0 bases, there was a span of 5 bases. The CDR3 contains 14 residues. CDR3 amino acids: CASSELIAKNIQYF. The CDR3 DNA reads TGTGCCAGCAGTGAACTGATAGCCAAAAACATTCAGTACTTC.